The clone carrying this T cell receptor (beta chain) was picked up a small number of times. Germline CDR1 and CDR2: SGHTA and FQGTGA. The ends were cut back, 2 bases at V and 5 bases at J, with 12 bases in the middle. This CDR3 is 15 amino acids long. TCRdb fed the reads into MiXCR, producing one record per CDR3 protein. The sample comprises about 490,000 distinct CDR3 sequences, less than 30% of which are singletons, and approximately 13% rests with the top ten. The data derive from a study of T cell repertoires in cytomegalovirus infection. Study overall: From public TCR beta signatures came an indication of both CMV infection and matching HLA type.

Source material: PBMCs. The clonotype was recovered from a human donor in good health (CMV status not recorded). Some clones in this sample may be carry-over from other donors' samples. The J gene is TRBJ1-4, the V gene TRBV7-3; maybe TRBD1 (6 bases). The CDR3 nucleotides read TGTGCCAGCAGCTTAGTGGGTGGGGGCAATGAAAAACTGTTTTTT. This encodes CASSLVGGGNEKLFF.